Listed below are T cell receptor beta chains from one sample, sequenced in a study of control samples from healthy donors and cancer patients. Repertoires were generated with immunoSEQ multiplex PCR, while TCRdb's copy carries only in-frame clones and drops some. The sample has 100,000 to 150,000 clones; around 92% are singletons. Sample: blood. These receptors all stem from a woman aged 45-59 years in good health. Each CDR3 is given with its conserved first and last residue. Expanded clones are given a class, and other clones once, few, many or no size at all.

TRBJ1-5,TRBV30,-,CAWSRQGLQPQHF
TRBJ1-1,TRBV6-5,-,CASSYDDGSVDTEAFF
TRBJ1-2,TRBV30,once,CAWRGYRGKHGYTF
TRBJ1-5,TRBV2,-,CASSPVSNQPQHF
TRBJ2-7,TRBV19,-,CASSNAGSRFPNEQYF
TRBJ1-2,TRBV2,-,CASGVQGVYGYTF
TRBJ1-5,TRBV12-3/TRBV12-4,-,CASTGLWNQPQHF
TRBJ2-5,TRBV12-3/TRBV12-4,-,CASSLGYETQYF
TRBJ1-2,TRBV6-5,-,CASSRDGGDYGYTF
TRBJ1-1,TRBV5-4,-,CASSWVGGRRISF
TRBJ2-7,TRBV2,-,CASSERILALDEQYF
TRBJ1-1,TRBV2,-,CASSEIGGVLNTEAFF
TRBJ1-5,TRBV28,-,CASSGTGVSNQPQHF
TRBJ1-2,TRBV7-2,-,CASSSTPANGYTF
TRBJ1-1,TRBV5-1,once,CASSEPDRQTEAFF
TRBJ1-2,TRBV6-4,once,CAKDRFYGYTF
TRBJ2-3,TRBV28,-,CASSLPVTDTQYF
TRBJ1-1,TRBV28,-,CASSPHRALLVAFF
TRBJ2-7,TRBV28,-,CASSKTGGYFYEQYF
TRBJ2-5,TRBV5-1,-,CASSLGTATGGRQETQYF
TRBJ1-1,TRBV7-8,-,CASLRGTGAREAFF
TRBJ2-7,TRBV18,-,CASSPQSLYEQYF
TRBJ2-2,TRBV6-4,-,CASSDFRELAGEDTGELFF
TRBJ2-5,TRBV3-1/TRBV3-2,-,CASSQDPGDKETQYF
TRBJ1-1,TRBV10-3,-,CAISGVRESYGAFF
TRBJ1-1,TRBV27,-,CASMSGGGSEAFF
TRBJ2-1,TRBV19,-,CASASMMNRLEQFF
TRBJ2-2,TRBV6-1,-,CASSEIRAGELFF
TRBJ1-4,TRBV7-8,-,CASSPGQGGEKLFF
TRBJ2-2,TRBV3-1/TRBV3-2,-,CASSQVRGTGELFF